What follows is one T cell receptor beta chain and its context. The protocol was immunoSEQ multiplex PCR, while the TCRdb copy is restricted to in-frame clones and leaves out a portion. This sample has 200,000 to 300,000 clones, with about four fifths found just once. This sample was included in a study of blood T cell repertoires in COVID-19. Germline CDR1 reads ENHRY; CDR2 reads SYGVKD. The V gene lost 7 bases and the J gene lost 3 bases, with 10 bases spanning the gap. The CDR3 is made up of 14 amino acids. The sequencing sample was made of peripheral blood. The chain employs TRBV10-3 and TRBJ1-6; D is ambiguous. This clonotype originated in a woman over 75 with acute or convalescent COVID-19. In DNA form, the CDR3 reads TGTGCCATCAAGACTTTTGGCTATAATTCACCCCTCCACTTT. This codes for CAIKTFGYNSPLHF.